The 6 T cell receptor beta chains below come from one sample, sequenced in a study of metastatic and nonmetastatic thyroid tumors. TCRdb reanalyzed the PCR reads via MiXCR. The top ten hold less than 20% of the sample, which has around 50,000 clones, roughly 30% seen once. No patient received treatment before thyroid surgery. Source material: blood. All receptors come from a female donor with papillary thyroid cancer or a benign thyroid nodule (not recorded which). Some clones in this sample may be carry-over from other donors' samples.

This clone was observed a few times. The gene calls are TRBV6-2 or TRBV6-3 and TRBJ2-3; 12 bases align to TRBD2. Germline loops: CDR1 MNHEY, CDR2 SVGEGT. The CDR3 runs to 14 residues. V lost 8 bases to trimming and J lost 6 bases; unmatched junction nucleotides: 6. Here the CDR3 DNA reads TGTGCCAGCCGCCGGACTAGCGGGGCGGATACGCAGTATTTT. This encodes CASRRTSGADTQYF.

CDR3 region: CAWSITGRNTEAFF. In nucleotides, the CDR3 is TGTGCCTGGAGCATTACAGGGAGGAACACTGAAGCTTTCTTT. The chain joins TRBV30 to TRBJ1-1; possibly TRBD1 for D (6 bases). CDR3 length equals 14 residues. Trimming took off 3 bases at V and 1 base at J, with 12 bases between the two ends. Looked up from germline, CDR1 is GTSNPN and CDR2 is SVGIG (reference sequence).

This clone was seen a handful of times. J is TRBJ2-2 and V is TRBV12-3 or TRBV12-4; TRBD1 aligns across 7 bases. After removal of 6 bases from V and 2 bases from J, the junction contained 15 bases not matched to a gene. The CDR3 runs 18 residues. The CDR3 bases are TGTGCCAGCAGCCATACTTTGACAGGGAACCTAAACACCGGGGAGCTGTTTTTT. Translation gives CASSHTLTGNLNTGELFF.

The rearrangement uses TRBV20-1 and TRBJ1-1; D perhaps matches TRBD1 (6 bases). There are 17 residues in the CDR3. Germline V gene lookup returns CDR1 DFQATT and CDR2 SNEGSKA (reference sequence). V lost 0 bases to trimming and J lost 3 bases, with 20 bases between them. CDR3 nucleotide sequence: TGCAGTGCTAGAGATGGGGGTTTACGGGGGGCGGACACTGAAGCTTTCTTT. Its translation is CSARDGGLRGADTEAFF.

This clone came up a few times. DNA of the CDR3: TGTGCCAGCAGCTTAGATCATCGGGACCCCGGCTACACCTTC. Translating it yields CASSLDHRDPGYTF. The chain couples TRBV11-3 to TRBJ1-2, with D maybe TRBD1 (5 bases). Trimming cost V 0 bases and J 8 bases, with 13 bases left between them. The CDR3 extends over 14 amino acids. Germline CDR1 SGHNT, CDR2 YENEEA.

The chain couples TRBV7-2 to TRBJ1-2, with 8 bases lining up with TRBD1. This CDR3 comprises 14 residues. Germline V gene data show CDR1 as SGHTA and CDR2 as FQGNSA. J was trimmed by 7 bases and V by 2 bases; bases with no gene match: 6. The CDR3 spells CASSLFRGPSGYTF. DNA of the CDR3: TGTGCCAGCAGCTTATTCAGGGGGCCTAGTGGCTACACCTTC.